This record concerns one T cell receptor beta chain sequence. The target antigen is unknown. These data come from a study of monozygotic twins with inflammatory bowel disease. Study-level points and caveats: Different subtypes (of T cells) could not be told apart from one another.

For every TCR library, about 3,400 ng of total RNA was used. Reprocessing the 5' RACE reads, TCRdb reports a single entry for every CDR3 protein and omits DNA. The listing records under 150,000 distinct CDR3 sequences. The CDR3 runs to 15 residues. Per germline, CDR1 SEHNR and CDR2 FQNEAQ (reference sequence). This receptor was identified in a human donor with ulcerative colitis or Crohn's disease, or a healthy co-twin of an affected twin (not recorded which). This chain links TRBV7-9 with TRBJ1-1; TCRdb's D gene call, TRBD1, goes unchecked for lack of DNA. Material for sequencing was blood. The CDR3 is CASSFVGDRFTEAFF.